This T cell receptor beta chain was sequenced during a study of regulatory T cells in long-lasting Graves disease. Construction of the TCR beta libraries employed iRepertoire HTBI primers in conjunction with Arm-PCR of CDR3 regions. TCRdb reprocessed the multiplex PCR reads with MiXCR, giving one entry per CDR3 protein. This sample has hundreds of thousands of distinct CDR3 sequences, with approximately 13% found just once. Described time point: newly diagnosed GD, antithyroid drugs for less than 3 months. From RNA extracted from PBMCs, the TCR library was made. This clonotype was seen repeatedly, ten times or more. Its cognate antigen is unknown. CDR3 length: 13 amino acids. Germline V gene lookup returns CDR1 LGHDT and CDR2 YNNKEL (reference sequence). The V and J ends lost 6 bases and 5 bases respectively, with 13 bases between them. Study results and limitations: Having only a small sample size may have limited accuracy.

These data were also filed under a second study, of T cells in Graves' hyperthyroidism and ophthalmopathy. That study adds: Hyperthyroidism patients were newly diagnosed, had disease duration under 2 months, and were aged 18 to 65 years.

This receptor was obtained from a man aged 30-40 years with Graves disease. The source material was peripheral blood mononuclear cells (PBMCs), sampled at new diagnosis, from a patient treated with antithyroid drugs. The rearrangement joins TRBV3-1 to TRBJ1-1, with D perhaps matching TRBD1 (6 bases). CDR3 coding DNA: TGTGCCAGCAGTAGGGGGAGGAGGACTGAAGCTTTCTTT. Its translation: CASSRGRRTEAFF.